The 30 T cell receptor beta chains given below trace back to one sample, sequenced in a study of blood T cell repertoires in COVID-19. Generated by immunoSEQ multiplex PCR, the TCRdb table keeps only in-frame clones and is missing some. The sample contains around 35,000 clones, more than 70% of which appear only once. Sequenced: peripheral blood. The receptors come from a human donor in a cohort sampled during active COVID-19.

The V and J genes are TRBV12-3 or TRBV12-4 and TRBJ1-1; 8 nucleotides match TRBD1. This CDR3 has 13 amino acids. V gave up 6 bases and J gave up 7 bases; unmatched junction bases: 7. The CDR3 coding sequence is TGTGCCAGCAGCCCGGGACAGGTTATTGAAGCTTTCTTT. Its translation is CASSPGQVIEAFF.

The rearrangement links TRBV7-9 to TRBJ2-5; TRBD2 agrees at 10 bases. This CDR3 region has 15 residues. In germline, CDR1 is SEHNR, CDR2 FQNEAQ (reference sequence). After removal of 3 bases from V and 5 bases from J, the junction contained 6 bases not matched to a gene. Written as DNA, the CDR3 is TGTGCCAGCAGCTTGGAGCGGGGGGGCTGGGAGACCCAGTACTTC. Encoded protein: CASSLERGGWETQYF.

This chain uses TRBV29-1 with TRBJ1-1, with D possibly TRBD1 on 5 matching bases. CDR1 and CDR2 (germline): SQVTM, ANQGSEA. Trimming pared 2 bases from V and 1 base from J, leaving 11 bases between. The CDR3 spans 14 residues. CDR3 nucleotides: TGCAGCGTTGAACGGCAGGGTGGGAACACTGAAGCTTTCTTT. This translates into CSVERQGGNTEAFF.

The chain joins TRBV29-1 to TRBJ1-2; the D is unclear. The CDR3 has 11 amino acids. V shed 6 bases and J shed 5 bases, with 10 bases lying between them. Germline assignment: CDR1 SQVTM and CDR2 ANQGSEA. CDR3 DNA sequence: TGCAGCGTCACCGACGGGTATGGCTACACCTTC. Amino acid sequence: CSVTDGYGYTF.

This CDR3 reads CASSLPRGGAYEQYF. In nucleotides, the CDR3 is TGTGCCAGCAGCCTCCCTCGAGGGGGGGCCTACGAGCAGTACTTC. This chain links TRBV6-2 or TRBV6-3 with TRBJ2-7; possible D gene TRBD2, 7 bases. Trimming took off 6 bases at V and 2 bases at J, with 17 bases between the two ends. The CDR3 has 15 residues. Germline assignment: CDR1 MNHEY and CDR2 SVGEGT.

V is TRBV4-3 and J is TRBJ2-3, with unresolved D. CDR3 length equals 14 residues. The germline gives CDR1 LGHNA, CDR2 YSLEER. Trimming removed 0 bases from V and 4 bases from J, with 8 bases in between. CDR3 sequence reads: CASSQDLGADTQYF. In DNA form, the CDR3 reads TGCGCCAGCAGCCAAGATCTCGGTGCAGATACGCAGTATTTT.

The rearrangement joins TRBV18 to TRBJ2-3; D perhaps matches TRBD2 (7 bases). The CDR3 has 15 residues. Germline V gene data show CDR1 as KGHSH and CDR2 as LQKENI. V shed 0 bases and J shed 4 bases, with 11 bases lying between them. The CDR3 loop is CASSPPWGGPDTQYF. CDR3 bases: TGTGCCAGCTCACCACCGTGGGGGGGCCCAGATACGCAGTATTTT.

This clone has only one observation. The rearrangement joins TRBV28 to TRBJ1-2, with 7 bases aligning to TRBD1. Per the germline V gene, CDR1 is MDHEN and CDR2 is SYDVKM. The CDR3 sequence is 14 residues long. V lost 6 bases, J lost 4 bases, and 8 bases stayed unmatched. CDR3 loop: CASSRDSLSYGYTF. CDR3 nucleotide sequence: TGTGCCAGCAGCAGGGACAGCCTTAGCTATGGCTACACCTTC.

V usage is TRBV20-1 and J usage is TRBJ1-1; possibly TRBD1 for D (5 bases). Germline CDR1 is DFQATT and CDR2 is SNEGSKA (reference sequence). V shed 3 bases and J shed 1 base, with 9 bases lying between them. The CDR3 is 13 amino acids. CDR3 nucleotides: TGCAGTGCTAGTCGGCAGGGGAACACTGAAGCTTTCTTT. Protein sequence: CSASRQGNTEAFF.

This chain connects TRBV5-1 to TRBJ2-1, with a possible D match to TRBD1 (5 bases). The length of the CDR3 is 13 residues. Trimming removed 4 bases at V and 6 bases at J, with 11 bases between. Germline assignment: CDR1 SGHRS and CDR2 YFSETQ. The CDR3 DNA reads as TGCGCCAGCAGCCAACTCGACAGCAATGAGCAGTTCTTC. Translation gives CASSQLDSNEQFF.

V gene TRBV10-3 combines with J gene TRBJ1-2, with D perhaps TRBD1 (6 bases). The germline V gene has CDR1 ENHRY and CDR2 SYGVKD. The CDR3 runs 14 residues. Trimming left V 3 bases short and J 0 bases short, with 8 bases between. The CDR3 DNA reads TGTGCCATCAGTGACACAGGGTCTAACTATGGCTACACCTTC. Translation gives CAISDTGSNYGYTF.

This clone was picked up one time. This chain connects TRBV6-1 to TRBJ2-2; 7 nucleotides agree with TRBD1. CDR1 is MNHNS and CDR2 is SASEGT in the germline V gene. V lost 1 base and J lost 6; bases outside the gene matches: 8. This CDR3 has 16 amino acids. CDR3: CASSEVLTGFSGELFF. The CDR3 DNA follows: TGTGCCAGCAGTGAAGTCCTGACAGGGTTCTCCGGGGAGCTGTTTTTT.

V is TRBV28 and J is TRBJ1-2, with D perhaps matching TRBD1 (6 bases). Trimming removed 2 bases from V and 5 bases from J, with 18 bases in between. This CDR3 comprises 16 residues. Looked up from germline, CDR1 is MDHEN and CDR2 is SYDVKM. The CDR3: CASSLRPGGQWYGYTF. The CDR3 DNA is TGTGCCAGCAGTTTAAGGCCGGGGGGCCAGTGGTATGGCTACACCTTC.

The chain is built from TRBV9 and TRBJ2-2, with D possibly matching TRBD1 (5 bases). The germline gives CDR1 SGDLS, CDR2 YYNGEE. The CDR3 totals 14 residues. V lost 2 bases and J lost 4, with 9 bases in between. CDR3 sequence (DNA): TGTGCCAGCAGCGTGGGGCAGATCACCGGGGAGCTGTTTTTT. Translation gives CASSVGQITGELFF.

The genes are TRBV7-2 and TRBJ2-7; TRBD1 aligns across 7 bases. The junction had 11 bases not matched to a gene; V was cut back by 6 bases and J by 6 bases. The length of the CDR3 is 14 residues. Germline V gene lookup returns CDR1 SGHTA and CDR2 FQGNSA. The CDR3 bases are TGTGCCAGCAGGATAGACAGGGAGTGGAGCGAGCAGTACTTC. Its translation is CASRIDREWSEQYF.

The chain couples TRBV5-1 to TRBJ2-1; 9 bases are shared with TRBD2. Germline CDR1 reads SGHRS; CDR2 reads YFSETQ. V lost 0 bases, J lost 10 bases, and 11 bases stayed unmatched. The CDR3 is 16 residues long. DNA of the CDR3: TGCGCCAGCAGCTTGGGTGGAGCGGGGGGAGGAGTGGAGCAGTTCTTC. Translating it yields CASSLGGAGGGVEQFF.

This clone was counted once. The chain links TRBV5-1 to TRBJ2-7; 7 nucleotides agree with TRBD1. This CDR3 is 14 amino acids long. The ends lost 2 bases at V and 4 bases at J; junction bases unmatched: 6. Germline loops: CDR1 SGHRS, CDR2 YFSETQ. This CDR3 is CASSLDRDLYEQYF. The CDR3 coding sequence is TGCGCCAGCAGCTTAGACAGGGATTTATACGAGCAGTACTTC.

The CDR3 coding sequence is TGTGCCAGCAGCCACCTTGGACAGGTCGTCGAGCAGTACTTC. It encodes CASSHLGQVVEQYF. This sequence joins TRBV3-1 (or the pseudogene TRBV3-2) and TRBJ2-7; 7 positions match TRBD1. Germline trimming cut 3 bases from V and 6 bases from J; bases unmatched to any gene: 8. Per the germline V gene, CDR1 is LGHDT and CDR2 is YNNKEL (reference sequence). This CDR3 is 14 amino acids long.

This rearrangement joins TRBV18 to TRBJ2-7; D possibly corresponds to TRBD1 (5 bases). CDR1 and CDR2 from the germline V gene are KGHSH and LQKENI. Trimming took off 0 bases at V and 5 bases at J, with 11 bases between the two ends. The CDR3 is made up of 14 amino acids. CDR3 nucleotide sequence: TGTGCCAGCTCACCACCGTCCAGGGTCCACGAGCAGTACTTC. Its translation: CASSPPSRVHEQYF. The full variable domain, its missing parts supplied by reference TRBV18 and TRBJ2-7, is NAGVMQNPRHLVRRRGQEARLRCSPMKGHSHVYWYRQLPEEGLKFMVYLQKENIIDESGMPKERFSAEFPKEGPSILRIQQVVRGDSAAYFCASSPPSRVHEQYFGPGTRLTVT.

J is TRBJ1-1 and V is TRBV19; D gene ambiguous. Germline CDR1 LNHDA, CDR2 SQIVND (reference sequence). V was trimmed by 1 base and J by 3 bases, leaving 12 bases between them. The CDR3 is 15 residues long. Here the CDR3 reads CASSIVVRGDTEAFF. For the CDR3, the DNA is TGTGCCAGTAGTATAGTAGTCCGGGGTGACACTGAAGCTTTCTTT.

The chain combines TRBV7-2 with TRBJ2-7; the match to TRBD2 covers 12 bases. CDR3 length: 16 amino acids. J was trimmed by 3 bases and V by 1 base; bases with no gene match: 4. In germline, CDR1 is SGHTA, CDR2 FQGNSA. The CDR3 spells CASSLGSSGGDYEQYF. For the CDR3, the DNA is TGTGCCAGCAGCTTAGGTTCTAGCGGGGGGGACTACGAGCAGTACTTC.

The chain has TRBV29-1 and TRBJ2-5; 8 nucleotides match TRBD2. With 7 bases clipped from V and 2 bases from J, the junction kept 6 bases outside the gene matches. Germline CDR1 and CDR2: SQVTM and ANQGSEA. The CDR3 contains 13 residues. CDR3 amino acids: CSGNGGGQETQYF. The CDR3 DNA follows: TGCAGCGGAAACGGGGGGGGACAAGAGACCCAGTACTTC.

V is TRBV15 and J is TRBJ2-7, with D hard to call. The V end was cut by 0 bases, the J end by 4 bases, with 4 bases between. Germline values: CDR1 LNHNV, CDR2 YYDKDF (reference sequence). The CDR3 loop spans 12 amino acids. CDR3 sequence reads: CATSRDRYEQYF. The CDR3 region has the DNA TGTGCCACCAGCAGAGATCGGTACGAGCAGTACTTC.

The CDR3: CASIRDSYNTGELFF. DNA for the CDR3: TGTGCCAGCATACGGGACAGCTATAACACCGGGGAGCTGTTTTTT. The chain uses TRBV6-5 and TRBJ2-2; 7 bases align to TRBD1. The V gene end was trimmed by 7 bases and the J gene end by 2 bases; junction bases not matched to a gene: 7. The CDR3 spans 15 residues. Germline CDR1 reads MNHEY; CDR2 reads SVGAGI.

The CDR3 bases are TGTGCCAGCAGACCCTGGGGCGGGAGCTTCGGGTACACCTTC. This encodes CASRPWGGSFGYTF. The V and J genes are TRBV28 and TRBJ1-2; D is perhaps TRBD1 (5 bases). V lost 6 bases and J lost 11, with 22 bases in between. CDR3 length: 14 residues. The germline V gene encodes CDR1 MDHEN and CDR2 SYDVKM.

The CDR3 DNA sequence: TGTGCCAGCAGCGCGGACAGGGTCTATGGCTACACCTTC. Its protein is CASSADRVYGYTF. The chain is built from TRBV6-5 and TRBJ1-2; 8 positions match TRBD1. This CDR3 has 13 residues. CDR1 is MNHEY and CDR2 is SVGAGI in the germline V gene. V was pared by 6 bases and J by 4 bases, with 4 bases of the junction left unmatched.

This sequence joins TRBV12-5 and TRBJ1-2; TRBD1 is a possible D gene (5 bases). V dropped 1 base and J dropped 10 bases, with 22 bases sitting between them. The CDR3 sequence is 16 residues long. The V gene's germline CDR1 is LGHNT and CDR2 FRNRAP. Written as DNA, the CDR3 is TGTGCTAGTGGTTTGGGCGGGGACGGCTCGAGAAGTGTCTACACCTTC. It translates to CASGLGGDGSRSVYTF.

This chain's CDR3 is CASSDQGFQETQYF. In DNA, the CDR3 is TGCGCCAGCAGTGATCAGGGTTTCCAAGAGACCCAGTACTTC. V gene TRBV5-1 combines with J gene TRBJ2-5, with D maybe TRBD1 (5 bases). V gave up 5 bases and J gave up 1 base, with 12 bases separating them. The germline V gene encodes CDR1 SGHRS and CDR2 YFSETQ. The CDR3 spans 14 residues.

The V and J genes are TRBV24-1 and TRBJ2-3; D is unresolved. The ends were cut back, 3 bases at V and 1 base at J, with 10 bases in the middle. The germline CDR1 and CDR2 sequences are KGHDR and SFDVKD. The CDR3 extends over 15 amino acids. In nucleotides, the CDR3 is TGTGCCACCAGTGATCGTGGCTTTCGCACAGATACGCAGTATTTT. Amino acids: CATSDRGFRTDTQYF.

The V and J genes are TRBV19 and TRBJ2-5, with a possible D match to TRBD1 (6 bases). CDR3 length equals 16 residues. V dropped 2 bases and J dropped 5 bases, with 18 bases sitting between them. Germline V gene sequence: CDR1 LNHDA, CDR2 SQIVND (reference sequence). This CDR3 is CASSINPTGFVETQYF. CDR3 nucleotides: TGTGCCAGTAGTATAAATCCCACAGGGTTCGTGGAGACCCAGTACTTC.